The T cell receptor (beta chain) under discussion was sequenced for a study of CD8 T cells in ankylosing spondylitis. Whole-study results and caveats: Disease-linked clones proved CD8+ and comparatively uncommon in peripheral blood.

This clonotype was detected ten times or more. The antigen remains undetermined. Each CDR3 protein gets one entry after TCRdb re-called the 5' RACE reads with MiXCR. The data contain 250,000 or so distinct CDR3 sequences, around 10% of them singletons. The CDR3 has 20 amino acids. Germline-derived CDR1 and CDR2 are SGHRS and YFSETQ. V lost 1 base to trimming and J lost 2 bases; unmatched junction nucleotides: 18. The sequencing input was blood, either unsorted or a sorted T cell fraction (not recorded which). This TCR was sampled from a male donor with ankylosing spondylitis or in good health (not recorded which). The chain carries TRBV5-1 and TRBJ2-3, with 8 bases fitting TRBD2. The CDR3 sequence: CASSLRGRTTRGGITDTQYF. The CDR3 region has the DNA TGCGCCAGCAGCTTGCGGGGACGCACTACCCGGGGGGGAATCACAGATACGCAGTATTTT.